Listed below are T cell receptor beta chains from one sample, sequenced in a study of neoadjuvant anti-PD-1 for oral cavity cancer. Clones were read by immunoSEQ multiplex PCR, and TCRdb kept only the in-frame ones, dropping some. The sample comprises approximately 37,000 clones, 35% to 40% of which are singletons, and approximately 15% rests with the top ten. The sequences come from tumor tissue, collected after nivolumab (anti-PD-1) treatment. Every receptor here comes from a person aged 40 to 85 with oral cavity squamous cell carcinoma. CDR3s include the opening cysteine and the closing phenylalanine or tryptophan. D genes are given only for firm matches. A clone size is listed for some rows: how often the clone was seen (once, few, many), or a class if it is expanded.

cdr3_nt,cdr3_aa,j_call,v_call,clone_size,d_call
TGTGCCATCCGGTCCCCTCGGAATCAGCCCCAGCATTTT,CAIRSPRNQPQHF,TRBJ1-5,TRBV6-5,NA,NA
TGTGCCAGCAGCCCGGGACAGGGGGTACAGAGTTCTGGAAACACCATATATTTT,CASSPGQGVQSSGNTIYF,TRBJ1-3,TRBV11-3,NA,TRBD1
TGTGCCAGTAGTATAAGGGACAGCTCGAACACTGAAGCTTTCTTT,CASSIRDSSNTEAFF,TRBJ1-1,TRBV19,few,TRBD1
TGTGCCAGCAGCCCAACGGGACTAGCGGGAAGCACAGATACGCAGTATTTT,CASSPTGLAGSTDTQYF,TRBJ2-3,TRBV5-6,once,TRBD2
TGTGCCAGCAGCTTAGAACAGAGCTCCTACGAGCAGTACTTC,CASSLEQSSYEQYF,TRBJ2-7,TRBV7-6,NA,NA
TGTGCCAGCAGCCCCGGATTCCAAGAGACCCAGTACTTC,CASSPGFQETQYF,TRBJ2-5,TRBV7-6,NA,NA
TGTGCCAGCAGCACCACTAGATCGACCGGGGAGCTGTTTTTT,CASSTTRSTGELFF,TRBJ2-2,TRBV7-2,many,NA
TGTGCCAGCACCCACTACAGTACTGAGGGTGAGCAGTTCTTC,CASTHYSTEGEQFF,TRBJ2-1,TRBV11-2,NA,NA
TGTGCCAGCAGCTTAGAGTCGGGGCGCGACGCTTTCTTT,CASSLESGRDAFF,TRBJ1-1,TRBV11-1,NA,NA
TGTGCCAGTAGTATCGGAATTTCCGCTGGGGCCAACGTCCTGACTTTC,CASSIGISAGANVLTF,TRBJ2-6,TRBV19,NA,NA
TGCGCCAGCAGCTTGGGCGCAGGGACAGTGGATGGCTACACCTTC,CASSLGAGTVDGYTF,TRBJ1-2,TRBV5-1,NA,TRBD1
TGTGCCAGCTCATTACAGGGGATTTCTAGCACAGATACGCAGTATTTT,CASSLQGISSTDTQYF,TRBJ2-3,TRBV18,NA,TRBD1
TGTGCCAGCTCACCACCCACAGGCGGCTACACCTTC,CASSPPTGGYTF,TRBJ1-2,TRBV18,few,NA
TGTGCCGACGGGGTCGGTTTCTCCTACAATGAGCAGTTCTTC,CADGVGFSYNEQFF,TRBJ2-1,TRBV5-4,NA,NA
TGCGCCAGCAGCTTGGACGGGACTAGCGACTACGAGCAGTACTTC,CASSLDGTSDYEQYF,TRBJ2-7,TRBV5-1,NA,TRBD2
TGTGCCAGCAGTTACTCGAGGGCCACCGGATCCGAGCAGTACTTC,CASSYSRATGSEQYF,TRBJ2-7,TRBV6-5,NA,NA
TGTGCCAGTAGCGGCCCGGCCTTGGAGACCCAGTACTTC,CASSGPALETQYF,TRBJ2-5,TRBV28,NA,NA
TGTGCCAGCGCGTGGTGGGATAGCAATCAGCCCCAGCATTTT,CASAWWDSNQPQHF,TRBJ1-5,TRBV6-1,NA,NA
TGTGCTAGTGGTTTGACAAGAGCTTCCACAGATACGCAGTATTTT,CASGLTRASTDTQYF,TRBJ2-3,TRBV12-5,NA,NA
TGTGCCACCAGCAGAACCCGGGGGCGTGAAGCTTTCTTT,CATSRTRGREAFF,TRBJ1-1,TRBV15,few,NA
TGTGCCAGCAGCTCCCGGGACAGGGTCAGCAATCAGCCCCAGCATTTT,CASSSRDRVSNQPQHF,TRBJ1-5,TRBV7-2,NA,TRBD1
TGTGCCAGCAGTCGGACGGTCCAAGAGACCCAGTACTTC,CASSRTVQETQYF,TRBJ2-5,TRBV6-5,few,NA
TGTGCCATCAGTCCGGGACAGGGGACGGGTGGCTACACCTTC,CAISPGQGTGGYTF,TRBJ1-2,TRBV10-3,NA,TRBD1
TGTGCCAGCAGTCCCGACCTAAATACAGGATTTGGGGAGGAGCAGTACTTC,CASSPDLNTGFGEEQYF,TRBJ2-7,TRBV27,NA,NA
TGTGCCAGCAGCCTAAATCGTGCAGATACGCAGTATTTT,CASSLNRADTQYF,TRBJ2-3,TRBV11-1,few,NA
TGTGCCAGCAGCCAAGGCAGGAACTATGGCTACACCTTC,CASSQGRNYGYTF,TRBJ1-2,TRBV14,NA,NA
TGTGCCAGCAGGTCTGGGTATCAGCCCCAGCATTTT,CASRSGYQPQHF,TRBJ1-5,TRBV28,NA,NA
TGTGCCAGCAGAAGGGCAGGGTCGAAAGACGGCTACACCTTC,CASRRAGSKDGYTF,TRBJ1-2,TRBV7-9,NA,NA
TGTGCCAGCAGTTTTCGGACAGGTGAAGCTTTCTTT,CASSFRTGEAFF,TRBJ1-1,TRBV27,few,TRBD1
TGTGCCAGCAGCAGCTACGTAGCGGGAGCGAGAGATACGCAGTATTTT,CASSSYVAGARDTQYF,TRBJ2-3,TRBV7-3,NA,TRBD2
TGTGCCAGCAGCCCGAATTCAGGGGGCGAGCAGTACTTC,CASSPNSGGEQYF,TRBJ2-7,TRBV7-3,NA,TRBD1
TGTGCCAGCAGTGCCGACCGGGCGAGCGGGGAGCTGTTTTTT,CASSADRASGELFF,TRBJ2-2,TRBV6-5,few,NA
TGCGCCAGCAGCTTGTCCGGATATTCCTACAATGAGCAGTTCTTC,CASSLSGYSYNEQFF,TRBJ2-1,TRBV5-1,NA,NA
TGTGCCTGGAGTGAGACAGGGTTAGTCTCTGGGGCCAACGTCCTGACTTTC,CAWSETGLVSGANVLTF,TRBJ2-6,TRBV30,few,TRBD1
TGCGCCAGCAGCCATCCCGACAGGAGCAATGAGCAGTTCTTC,CASSHPDRSNEQFF,TRBJ2-1,TRBV5-1,few,NA
TGTGCCAGCAGCTTAGGCAGGGTCCACGAGCAGTACTTC,CASSLGRVHEQYF,TRBJ2-7,TRBV7-8,NA,NA
TGTGCCAGCAGCTTAAGGACTAGCGGGAGTAGGAGCTCCTACGAGCAGTACTTC,CASSLRTSGSRSSYEQYF,TRBJ2-7,TRBV7-3,NA,TRBD2
TGTGCCAGCAGCCCCCAGCTAGTCGGGCGCACTGAAGCTTTCTTT,CASSPQLVGRTEAFF,TRBJ1-1,TRBV14,once,NA